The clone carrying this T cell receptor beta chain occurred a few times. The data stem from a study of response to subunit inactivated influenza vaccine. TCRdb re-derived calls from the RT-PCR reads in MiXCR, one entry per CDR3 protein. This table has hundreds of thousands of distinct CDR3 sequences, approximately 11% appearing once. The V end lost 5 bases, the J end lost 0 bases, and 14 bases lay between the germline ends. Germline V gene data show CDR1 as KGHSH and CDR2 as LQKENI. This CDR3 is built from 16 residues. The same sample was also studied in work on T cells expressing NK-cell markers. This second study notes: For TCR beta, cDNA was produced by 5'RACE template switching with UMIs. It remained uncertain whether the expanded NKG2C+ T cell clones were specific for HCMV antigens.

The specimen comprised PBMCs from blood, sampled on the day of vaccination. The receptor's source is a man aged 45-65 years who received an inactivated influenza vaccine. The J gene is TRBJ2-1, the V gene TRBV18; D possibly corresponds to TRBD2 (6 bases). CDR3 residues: CASSSRMRDSYNEQFF. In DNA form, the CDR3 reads TGTGCCAGCTCATCCCGGATGCGGGACTCCTACAATGAGCAGTTCTTC.